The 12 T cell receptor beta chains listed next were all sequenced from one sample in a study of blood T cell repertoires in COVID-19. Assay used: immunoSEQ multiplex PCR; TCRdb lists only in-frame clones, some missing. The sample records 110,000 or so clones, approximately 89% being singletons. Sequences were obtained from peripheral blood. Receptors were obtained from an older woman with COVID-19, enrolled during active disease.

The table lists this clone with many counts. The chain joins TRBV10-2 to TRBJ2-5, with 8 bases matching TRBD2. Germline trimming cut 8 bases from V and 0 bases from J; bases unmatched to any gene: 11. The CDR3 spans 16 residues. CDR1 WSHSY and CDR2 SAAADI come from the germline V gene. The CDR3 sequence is CASQGILAGYQETQYF. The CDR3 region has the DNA TGCGCCAGCCAGGGGATATTAGCGGGATACCAAGAGACCCAGTACTTC.

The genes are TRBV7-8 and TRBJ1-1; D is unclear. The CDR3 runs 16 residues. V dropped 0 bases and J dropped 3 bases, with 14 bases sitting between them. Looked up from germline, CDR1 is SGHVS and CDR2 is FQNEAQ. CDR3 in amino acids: CASSLAVGFGDTEAFF. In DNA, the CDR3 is TGTGCCAGCAGCTTAGCTGTGGGATTCGGGGACACTGAAGCTTTCTTT.

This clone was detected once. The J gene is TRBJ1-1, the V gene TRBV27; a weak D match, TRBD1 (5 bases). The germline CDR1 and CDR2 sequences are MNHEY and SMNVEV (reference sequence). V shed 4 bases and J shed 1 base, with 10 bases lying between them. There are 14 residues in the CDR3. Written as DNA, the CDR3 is TGTGCCAGCAGTTCCCTGGGGGGGAACACTGAAGCTTTCTTT. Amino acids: CASSSLGGNTEAFF.

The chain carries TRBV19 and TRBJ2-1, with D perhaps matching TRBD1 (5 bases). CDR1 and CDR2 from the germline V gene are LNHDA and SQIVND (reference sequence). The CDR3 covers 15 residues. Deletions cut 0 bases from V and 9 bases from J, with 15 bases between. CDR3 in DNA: TGTGCCAGTAGTATAGATCGGGCAGGGTGGATTGAGCAGTTCTTC. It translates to CASSIDRAGWIEQFF.

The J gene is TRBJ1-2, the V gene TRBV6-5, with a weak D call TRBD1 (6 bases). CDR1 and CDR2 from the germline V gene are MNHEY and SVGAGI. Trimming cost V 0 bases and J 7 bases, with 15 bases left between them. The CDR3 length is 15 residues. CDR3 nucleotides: TGTGCCAGCAGTTACTCCTCGGGGGGGGCAAGTGGCTACACCTTC. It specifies CASSYSSGGASGYTF.

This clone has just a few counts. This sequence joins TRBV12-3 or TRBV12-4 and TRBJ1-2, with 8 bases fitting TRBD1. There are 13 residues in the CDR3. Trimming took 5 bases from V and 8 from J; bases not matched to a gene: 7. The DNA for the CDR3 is TGTGCCAGCAGTCCTGGACAGGGATTGGGCTACACCTTC. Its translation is CASSPGQGLGYTF.

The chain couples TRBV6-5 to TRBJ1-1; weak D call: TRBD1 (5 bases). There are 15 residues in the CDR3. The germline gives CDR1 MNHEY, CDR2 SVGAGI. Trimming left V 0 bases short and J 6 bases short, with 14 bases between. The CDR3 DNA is TGTGCCAGCAGTTACTCGTACCGGTCAGGGTCTGAAGCTTTCTTT. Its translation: CASSYSYRSGSEAFF.

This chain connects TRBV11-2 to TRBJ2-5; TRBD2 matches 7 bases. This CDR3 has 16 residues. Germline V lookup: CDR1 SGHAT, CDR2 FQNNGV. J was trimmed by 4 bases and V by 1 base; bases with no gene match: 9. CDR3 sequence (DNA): TGTGCCAGCAGCTTAGTTGGACTAGGGGCCCCAGAGACCCAGTACTTC. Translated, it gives CASSLVGLGAPETQYF.

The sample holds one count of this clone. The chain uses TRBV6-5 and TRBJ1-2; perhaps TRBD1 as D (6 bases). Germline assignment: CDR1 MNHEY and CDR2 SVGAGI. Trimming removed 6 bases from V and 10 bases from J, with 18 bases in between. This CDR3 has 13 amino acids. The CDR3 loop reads CASSRGQSTFYTF. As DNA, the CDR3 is TGTGCCAGCAGCCGCGGACAGAGTACTTTCTACACCTTC.

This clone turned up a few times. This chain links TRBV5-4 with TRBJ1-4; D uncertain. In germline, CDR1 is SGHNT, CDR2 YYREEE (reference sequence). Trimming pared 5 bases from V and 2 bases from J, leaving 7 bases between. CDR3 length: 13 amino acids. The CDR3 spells CASSSGTNEKLFF. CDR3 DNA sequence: TGTGCCAGCAGTTCCGGGACTAATGAAAAACTGTTTTTT.

This CDR3 reads CASSQDRNSPLHF. In DNA, the CDR3 is TGTGCCAGCAGCCAAGACAGAAATTCACCCCTCCACTTT. The V and J genes are TRBV3-1 (or the pseudogene TRBV3-2) and TRBJ1-6; D remains unclear. The V end was cut by 0 bases, the J end by 7 bases, with 4 bases between. The V gene's germline CDR1 is LGHDT and CDR2 YNNKEL (reference sequence). The CDR3 covers 13 residues.

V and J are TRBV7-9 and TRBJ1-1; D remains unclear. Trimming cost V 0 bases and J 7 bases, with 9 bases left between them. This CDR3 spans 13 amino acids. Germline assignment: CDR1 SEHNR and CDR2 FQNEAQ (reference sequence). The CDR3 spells CASSLAQASEAFF. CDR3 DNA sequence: TGTGCCAGCAGCTTAGCGCAGGCGAGTGAAGCTTTCTTT.